A selection of T cell receptor beta chains follows, all from one sample in a study of response to subunit inactivated influenza vaccine. TCRdb used MiXCR to reprocess the RT-PCR reads, holding one entry per CDR3 protein. The sample yields about 540,000 distinct CDR3 sequences, under 30% seen once. These sequences were also reported in another study, on T cells expressing NK-cell markers.

Sample: CD4+ T cells sorted from PBMCs, taken approximately 12 days after vaccination. All receptors come from a man over 45 who received an inactivated influenza vaccine. Both conserved end residues are part of each CDR3. The D gene is left open where the match is weak. Size is stated for part of the rows, as once, few or many counts, or as a class when the clone is expanded.

v_gene,abundance,d_gene,j_gene,CDR3aa,CDR3nt
TRBV5-1,NA,NA,TRBJ2-2,CASSFALPDTGELFF,TGCGCCAGCAGCTTTGCCCTCCCGGACACCGGGGAGCTGTTTTTT
TRBV4-2,NA,NA,TRBJ2-1,CASSQDLVMFF,TGTGCCAGCAGCCAAGACCTAGTGATGTTCTTC
TRBV15,once,TRBD2,TRBJ2-7,CATSDRGGLSADEQYF,TGTGCCACCAGCGATAGGGGAGGGCTATCCGCAGACGAGCAGTACTTC
TRBV10-3,many,TRBD2,TRBJ2-7,CAISSTSGRDEQYF,TGTGCCATCAGTTCGACTAGCGGGAGGGACGAGCAGTACTTC
TRBV6-6,NA,NA,TRBJ2-5,CASSYRKGGTQYF,TGTGCCAGCAGTTACCGAAAAGGGGGGACCCAGTACTTC
TRBV5-5,NA,NA,TRBJ2-2,CASSLPLRDYTGELFF,TGTGCCAGCAGCTTGCCACTACGGGATTACACCGGGGAGCTGTTTTTT
TRBV7-2,NA,NA,TRBJ2-1,CASSSQGGTNEQFF,TGTGCCAGCAGCTCCCAGGGCGGGACCAATGAGCAGTTCTTC
TRBV7-8,NA,NA,TRBJ2-1,CASSPMGSYNEQFF,TGTGCCAGCAGCCCCATGGGGTCCTACAATGAGCAGTTCTTC
TRBV7-2,few,NA,TRBJ2-1,CASSLEVAPYNEQFF,TGTGCCAGCAGCTTAGAGGTAGCGCCGTACAATGAGCAGTTCTTC
TRBV28,NA,NA,TRBJ1-6,CASSVIHSFVTFF,TGTGCCAGCAGTGTAATTCACAGTTTCGTTACTTTCTTT
TRBV16,NA,NA,TRBJ2-1,CASSRRDPKLYNEQFF,TGTGCCAGCAGCCGCCGGGACCCAAAACTCTACAATGAGCAGTTCTTC
TRBV18,NA,NA,TRBJ2-3,CASSPPAYIESTQYF,TGTGCCAGCTCACCACCGGCCTACATAGAAAGTACGCAGTATTTT
TRBV12-3/TRBV12-4,few,TRBD2,TRBJ2-5,CASTRRSLAGGQETQYF,TGTGCCAGCACCCGACGGTCCCTAGCGGGGGGGCAAGAGACCCAGTACTTC
TRBV4-2,few,TRBD2,TRBJ2-3,CASSQEGLAGGPRYTQYF,TGTGCCAGCAGCCAAGAGGGACTAGCGGGGGGGCCGCGGTATACGCAGTATTTT
TRBV2,NA,TRBD1,TRBJ2-7,CASSDPGQATYEQYF,TGTGCCAGCAGTGACCCGGGACAGGCGACCTACGAGCAGTACTTC
TRBV3-1,NA,NA,TRBJ2-5,CASSQSSYRALFGTQYF,TGTGCCAGCAGCCAAAGCTCTTATAGGGCCCTCTTTGGGACCCAGTACTTC
TRBV2,NA,NA,TRBJ1-4,CASGPLPARVGEKLFF,TGTGCCAGCGGGCCGCTACCCGCCAGGGTGGGCGAAAAACTGTTTTTT
TRBV20-1,few,TRBD2,TRBJ2-5,CSAPQNTGTRLMETQYF,TGCAGTGCCCCGCAGAACACCGGGACTAGATTAATGGAGACCCAGTACTTC
TRBV10-3,NA,TRBD2,TRBJ2-1,CAIMEAGISYNEQFF,TGTGCCATCATGGAAGCGGGAATCTCCTACAATGAGCAGTTCTTC
TRBV11-2,NA,NA,TRBJ1-5,CASSSQLNQPQHF,TGTGCCAGCAGCTCCCAGCTAAATCAGCCCCAGCATTTT
TRBV4-2,few,NA,TRBJ1-1,CASSQDPTPGTEAFF,TGTGCCAGCAGCCAAGATCCGACCCCTGGGACTGAAGCTTTCTTT
TRBV29-1,many,NA,TRBJ2-3,CSVATGPPAQYF,TGCAGCGTTGCTACCGGGCCCCCGGCGCAGTATTTT
TRBV2,few,NA,TRBJ2-7,CASTEQLKSYEQYF,TGTGCCAGCACTGAACAATTAAAATCCTACGAGCAGTACTTC
TRBV7-9,few,TRBD2,TRBJ2-1,CASSSQTLAGGGNEQFF,TGTGCCAGCAGCTCCCAGACGTTAGCGGGGGGTGGAAATGAGCAGTTCTTC
TRBV6-1,NA,NA,TRBJ2-1,CASKETESHNEQFF,TGTGCCAGCAAAGAGACGGAAAGTCACAATGAGCAGTTCTTC
TRBV7-6,few,NA,TRBJ2-7,CASSFSVGRGNEQYF,TGTGCCAGCAGCTTTTCGGTGGGAAGAGGTAACGAGCAGTACTTC
TRBV5-1,few,NA,TRBJ2-7,CASSLEGVPPYEQYF,TGCGCCAGCAGCTTGGAGGGGGTGCCTCCCTACGAGCAGTACTTC
TRBV13,NA,TRBD1,TRBJ1-1,CASSSGQGMRVNTEAFF,TGTGCCAGCAGCTCCGGACAGGGGATGAGGGTGAACACTGAAGCTTTCTTT
TRBV20-1,NA,TRBD1,TRBJ2-7,CSASLQDRGKYEQYF,TGCAGTGCTAGCCTCCAGGACAGGGGCAAATACGAGCAGTACTTC
TRBV29-1,NA,TRBD2,TRBJ2-1,CSAGGAEDNEQFF,TGCAGCGCCGGGGGGGCAGAAGACAATGAGCAGTTCTTC
TRBV3-1,few,TRBD2,TRBJ2-1,CASSQRTSGGGSYNEQFF,TGTGCCAGCAGCCAACGGACTAGCGGGGGAGGCTCCTACAATGAGCAGTTCTTC
TRBV11-2,NA,NA,TRBJ2-5,CASSFGDYGTQYF,TGTGCCAGCAGCTTCGGAGACTACGGGACCCAGTACTTC
TRBV9,few,NA,TRBJ2-1,CASSVGPSGAYNEQFF,TGTGCCAGCAGCGTAGGCCCATCGGGGGCCTACAATGAGCAGTTCTTC
TRBV20-1,NA,NA,TRBJ2-7,CSAGFRQSNSYEQYF,TGCAGTGCTGGTTTTCGACAGTCTAACTCCTACGAGCAGTACTTC
TRBV21-1,NA,NA,TRBJ1-1,CASKTGGENTEAFF,TGTGCCAGCAAAACAGGGGGCGAGAACACTGAAGCTTTCTTT
TRBV11-2,few,TRBD1,TRBJ2-5,CASSSGTGVEETQYF,TGTGCCAGCAGCTCCGGGACAGGGGTAGAGGAGACCCAGTACTTC
TRBV6-1,NA,TRBD1,TRBJ2-7,CASRQGETREQYF,TGTGCCAGCAGACAGGGGGAAACTAGGGAGCAGTACTTC
TRBV7-6,few,NA,TRBJ2-7,CASSSGTPFSYEQYF,TGTGCCAGCAGCTCAGGGACACCTTTCTCCTACGAGCAGTACTTC
TRBV5-1,NA,TRBD1,TRBJ2-7,CASSLAGQVLSYEQYF,TGCGCCAGCAGCTTGGCCGGACAGGTCTTATCCTACGAGCAGTACTTC
TRBV7-9,NA,TRBD1,TRBJ2-2,CASSPDGTGVSTGELFF,TGTGCCAGCAGCCCCGACGGGACAGGGGTTAGCACCGGGGAGCTGTTTTTT
TRBV20-1,NA,TRBD1,TRBJ2-1,CSARAPTGMWYNEQFF,TGCAGTGCTAGAGCCCCGACAGGGATGTGGTACAATGAGCAGTTCTTC
TRBV6-2/TRBV6-3,NA,NA,TRBJ2-7,CASGGATYEQYF,TGTGCCAGCGGGGGGGCTACCTACGAGCAGTACTTC
TRBV2,NA,NA,TRBJ1-1,CASSAPPGNTEAFF,TGTGCCAGCAGTGCCCCCCCAGGGAACACTGAAGCTTTCTTT
TRBV6-1,few,TRBD1,TRBJ1-3,CASSEWTGRNTIYF,TGTGCCAGCAGTGAATGGACAGGTCGAAACACCATATATTTT
TRBV6-5,NA,NA,TRBJ2-7,CASSTRGGTYEQYF,TGTGCCAGCAGTACTCGGGGTGGGACCTACGAGCAGTACTTC
TRBV6-5,NA,TRBD2,TRBJ2-1,CASSSSGGPGEQFF,TGTGCCAGCAGTTCTAGCGGGGGTCCCGGGGAGCAGTTCTTC